This TCR beta chain is from a study of tumor and adjacent non-tumor tissue in lung cancer. Looking at the study overall: Aged about 31 to 80 years, patients included roughly 10 men and five or six women with stage I to III disease.

In the case of this clonotype: The antigen remains unidentified. A much larger clone differs from this one at a single base, so this may be a read error.

A modified ARM-PCR protocol with three rounds of nested PCR amplified TCRbeta. A single record per CDR3 protein comes from TCRdb applying MiXCR to the multiplex PCR reads. This table holds about 110,000 distinct CDR3 sequences, roughly 77% found once. Study-wide points: Higher tumor TCR diversity was associated with shorter survival.

The germline CDR1 and CDR2 sequences are DFQATT and SNEGSKA (reference sequence). This CDR3 contains 15 residues. V shed 1 base and J shed 3 bases, with 15 bases lying between them. No cell sorting was done before RNA was extracted from the tissue. Specimen: lung tumor tissue. The source is a woman between 55 and 75 years old with non-small cell lung cancer. The rearrangement joins TRBV20-1 to TRBJ1-2; tentative D call: TRBD1 (5 bases). CDR3 residues: CSARGSIGEYYGYTF. As DNA, the CDR3 is TGCAGTGCTAGAGGCTCTATAGGGGAGTACTATGGCTACACCTTC.